Listed here are 32 T cell receptor beta chains from one sample, sequenced in a study of blood T cell repertoires in COVID-19. Here immunoSEQ multiplex PCR was the method, and the copy in TCRdb shows in-frame clones only, minus some. The sample records fewer than 130,000 clones, 72% being singletons. The sample comprised peripheral blood. The receptors here all came from a woman in her sixties with acute or convalescent COVID-19.

This clone was seen a single time. The CDR3 nucleotides read TGTGCCAGCACTCAGTGGGACAGAAGTAATCAGCCCCAGCATTTT. Translation: CASTQWDRSNQPQHF. This chain connects TRBV19 to TRBJ1-5, with 7 bases matching TRBD1. The V gene's germline CDR1 is LNHDA and CDR2 SQIVND (reference sequence). The CDR3 has 15 residues. Germline trimming cut 9 bases from V and 4 bases from J; bases unmatched to any gene: 12.

This chain uses TRBV5-8 with TRBJ2-1, with unresolved D. CDR1 and CDR2 (germline): SGHTS, YDEGEE. The CDR3 length is 14 residues. Trimming pared 0 bases from V and 10 bases from J, leaving 14 bases between. The CDR3 DNA is TGTGCCAGCAGCTTGGCCCCACAGTCTCTCGAGCAGTTCTTC. It encodes CASSLAPQSLEQFF.

This clone appeared a few times. This chain uses TRBV11-2 with TRBJ2-1; TRBD1 agrees at 11 bases. CDR3 length equals 17 residues. Germline trimming cut 5 bases from V and 8 bases from J; bases unmatched to any gene: 14. In germline, CDR1 is SGHAT, CDR2 FQNNGV. The CDR3 DNA reads as TGTGCCAGCAGCCCCTACCCGGACAGGGGGCGCGTCGATGAGCAGTTCTTC. This sequence encodes CASSPYPDRGRVDEQFF.

CDR3 residues: CASQYRRGQEAFF. For the CDR3, the DNA is TGTGCCAGCCAATACCGACGAGGTCAGGAAGCTTTCTTT. The V gene is TRBV27, the J gene TRBJ1-1; D remains unclear. Per germline, CDR1 MNHEY and CDR2 SMNVEV (reference sequence). CDR3 length: 13 amino acids. Trimming left V 8 bases short and J 8 bases short, with 18 bases between.

The rearrangement joins TRBV7-3 to TRBJ2-2, with D unclear. The ends were cut back, 3 bases at V and 3 bases at J, with 8 bases in the middle. CDR3 length: 14 amino acids. CDR1 is SGHTA, CDR2 FQGTGA, per germline. CDR3 sequence: CASSFLQHTGELFF. In DNA form, the CDR3 reads TGTGCCAGCAGCTTCCTACAGCACACCGGGGAGCTGTTTTTT. The complete variable domain, with remaining parts taken from reference TRBV7-3 and TRBJ2-2, reads GAGVSQTPSNKVTEKGKYVELRCDPISGHTALYWYRQSLGQGPEFLIYFQGTGAADDSGLPNDRFFAVRPEGSVSTLKIQRTERGDSAVYLCASSFLQHTGELFFGEGSRLTVL.

The chain uses TRBV9 and TRBJ1-5; D gene unclear. Trimming removed 0 bases at V and 1 base at J, with 8 bases between. Germline CDR1 reads SGDLS; CDR2 reads YYNGEE. The CDR3 runs 15 residues. CDR3 sequence (DNA): TGTGCCAGCAGCGTAGAGGCAGGCAGCAATCAGCCCCAGCATTTT. Its protein product is CASSVEAGSNQPQHF.

The V gene is TRBV3-1 (or the pseudogene TRBV3-2), the J gene TRBJ1-1; D is ambiguous. V lost 1 base and J 6 bases, leaving 12 bases between the germline ends. The CDR3 covers 14 residues. The V gene's germline CDR1 is LGHDT and CDR2 YNNKEL (reference sequence). CDR3 coding DNA: TGTGCCAGCAGCCAAGCGAGGGATGGGTCTGAAGCTTTCTTT. Its protein is CASSQARDGSEAFF.

The J gene is TRBJ1-6, the V gene TRBV2; 8 bases align to TRBD1. V dropped 8 bases and J dropped 7; count of bases not matched to a gene: 4. The CDR3 contains 13 residues. Germline CDR1 and CDR2: SNHLY and FYNNEI. The CDR3 reads CASGGQANSPLHF. In DNA, the CDR3 is TGTGCCAGCGGGGGACAGGCAAATTCACCCCTCCACTTT.

This clone appeared a single time. The junction shows a germline mismatch at one end, possibly a read error. This sequence joins TRBV7-3 and TRBJ1-1; 10 nucleotides align to TRBD1. CDR1 and CDR2 from the germline V gene are SGHTA and FQGTGA. This CDR3 has 17 amino acids. The DNA for the CDR3 is TGTGCCAGCAGCCTAACCGGGACAGGGGCCATGAACACTGAAGCTTTCTTT. This sequence encodes CASSLTGTGAMNTEAFF.

The V gene is TRBV20-1, the J gene TRBJ2-7, with 9 bases that match TRBD1. J gave up 5 bases and V 3 bases, and 8 bases lay outside the gene matches. This CDR3 comprises 14 residues. CDR1 and CDR2 (germline): DFQATT, SNEGSKA (reference sequence). CDR3 nucleotide sequence: TGCAGTGCTAGTAGAGGCACAGGGGGCAACGAGCAGTACTTC. It is translated as CSASRGTGGNEQYF.

The CDR3 DNA is TGTGCCAGCAGCGTAGGTACTAGCGGGGGGTTCTACGAGCAGTACTTC. This codes for CASSVGTSGGFYEQYF. The chain joins TRBV9 to TRBJ2-7; TRBD2 matches 12 bases. Germline loops: CDR1 SGDLS, CDR2 YYNGEE. V gave up 0 bases and J gave up 3 bases; unmatched junction bases: 4. CDR3 length: 16 residues.

The chain carries TRBV6-1 and TRBJ1-3; D call uncertain. There are 15 residues in the CDR3. The germline V and J ends were trimmed by 0 bases and 7 bases, with 13 bases remaining between them. Per germline, CDR1 MNHNS and CDR2 SASEGT. DNA for the CDR3: TGTGCCAGCAGTGAAGCGCCCGGCGAGAGGAACACCATATATTTT. Amino acids: CASSEAPGERNTIYF.

This clone was detected ten times or more. In DNA form, the CDR3 reads TGTGCCAGCGCCGGGACAGGGAACAATGAGCAGTTCTTC. Protein product: CASAGTGNNEQFF. This sequence joins TRBV11-3 and TRBJ2-1; 9 bases are shared with TRBD1. The V gene's germline CDR1 is SGHNT and CDR2 YENEEA. V trimming: 8 bases; J trimming: 5 bases; junction bases outside the gene matches: 4. This CDR3 is built from 13 residues.

The genes are TRBV2 and TRBJ1-2; TRBD1 matches at 8 bases. This CDR3 is 13 amino acids long. The J segment lost 7 bases and the V segment lost 6 bases, leaving 7 bases of the junction unmatched. The germline gives CDR1 SNHLY, CDR2 FYNNEI. The DNA of the CDR3 is TGTGCCAGCAGGACAGGGGATCGTGGTGGCTACACCTTC. Encoded protein: CASRTGDRGGYTF.

The chain has TRBV7-2 and TRBJ2-7; 7 nucleotides align to TRBD1. The J segment lost 2 bases and the V segment lost 7 bases, leaving 8 bases of the junction unmatched. Germline V gene data show CDR1 as SGHTA and CDR2 as FQGNSA. The CDR3 contains 14 residues. For the CDR3, the DNA is TGTGCCAGCACCCGATCAGGGGGACCCTACGAGCAGTACTTC. Its protein product is CASTRSGGPYEQYF.

This clone was counted between two and nine times. The V and J genes are TRBV10-3 and TRBJ1-4; D possibly corresponds to TRBD1 (6 bases). Trimming pared 2 bases from V and 0 bases from J, leaving 16 bases between. The V gene's germline CDR1 is ENHRY and CDR2 SYGVKD. This CDR3 region has 18 residues. CDR3 coding DNA: TGTGCCATCAGTGAGGGACAGAACACACTTGCAACTAATGAAAAACTGTTTTTT. It translates to CAISEGQNTLATNEKLFF.

The J gene is TRBJ1-6, the V gene TRBV7-8; the match to TRBD1 covers 7 bases. The length of the CDR3 is 14 residues. Germline V lookup: CDR1 SGHVS, CDR2 FQNEAQ. The junction had 4 bases not matched to a gene; V was cut back by 5 bases and J by 6 bases. The CDR3 nucleotides are TGTGCCAGCAGCATCCGACAGGGTAATTCACCCCTCCACTTT. Encoded protein: CASSIRQGNSPLHF.

The chain uses TRBV7-2 and TRBJ1-4; 9 nucleotides agree with TRBD1. The germline gives CDR1 SGHTA, CDR2 FQGNSA. The CDR3 sequence is 15 residues long. Trimming at V came to 4 bases and at J to 5 bases, leaving 5 bases not matched to a gene. Written as DNA, the CDR3 is TGTGCCAGCAGCTCCTACGGGACAGGGAATGAAAAACTGTTTTTT. Translating it yields CASSSYGTGNEKLFF.

The genes are TRBV6-6 and TRBJ2-2, with D possibly being TRBD1 (6 bases). The CDR3 length is 16 residues. Germline-derived CDR1 and CDR2 are MNHNY and SVGAGI (reference sequence). The V gene lost 0 bases and the J gene lost 4 bases, with 12 bases spanning the gap. This CDR3 reads CASSYSEQGPTGELFF. The CDR3 DNA is TGTGCCAGCAGTTACTCGGAACAGGGACCCACCGGGGAGCTGTTTTTT.

Only a few counts were recorded for this clone. The chain links TRBV10-1 to TRBJ1-1; D possibly corresponds to TRBD1 (5 bases). The CDR3 consists of 12 residues. The germline V gene encodes CDR1 WNHNN and CDR2 SYGVQD (reference sequence). Trimming cost V 4 bases and J 4 bases, with 7 bases left between them. The CDR3 DNA follows: TGCGCCAGCAGTGCGGGGGGCACTGAAGCTTTCTTT. The encoded protein is CASSAGGTEAFF.

This clone was counted a few times. The chain has TRBV5-1 and TRBJ1-2; TRBD1 aligns across 8 bases. Germline CDR1 is SGHRS and CDR2 is YFSETQ. The V gene end was trimmed by 3 bases and the J gene end by 6 bases; junction bases not matched to a gene: 4. The CDR3 contains 13 residues. The chain's CDR3 is CASSWDRTHGYTF. CDR3 nucleotide sequence: TGCGCCAGCAGCTGGGACAGGACTCATGGCTACACCTTC.

The V call is TRBV30, the J call TRBJ1-2, with D possibly matching TRBD1 (6 bases). The germline V gene has CDR1 GTSNPN and CDR2 SVGIG (reference sequence). Trimming removed 4 bases from V and 8 bases from J, with 14 bases in between. The CDR3 runs to 12 residues. The CDR3 spells CAWTDRSGGYTF. The DNA for the CDR3 is TGTGCCTGGACCGACAGGTCGGGAGGCTACACCTTC.

This chain's CDR3 is CASSMWGAHNGYTF. The DNA for the CDR3 is TGTGCCAGTAGTATGTGGGGAGCCCACAATGGCTACACCTTC. The chain links TRBV19 to TRBJ1-2; D is uncertain. Germline V gene lookup returns CDR1 LNHDA and CDR2 SQIVND (reference sequence). V dropped 3 bases and J dropped 6 bases, with 14 bases sitting between them. This CDR3 region has 14 residues.

This clone is a singleton in its sample. The V gene is TRBV6-4, the J gene TRBJ1-3; 10 bases are a match to TRBD1. The CDR3 has 18 residues. Germline V lookup: CDR1 MRHNA, CDR2 SNTAGT. Unmatched junction bases numbered 9, after V lost 4 bases and J lost 0 bases. DNA of the CDR3: TGTGCCAGCAGTGTCCGGGGACAGGGGCCCCTCTCTGGAAACACCATATATTTT. Amino acids: CASSVRGQGPLSGNTIYF.

As to this clone: This sample also contains other DNA sequences that code for the same CDR3. This sequence joins TRBV7-3 and TRBJ1-1, with 9 positions matching TRBD1. Per germline, CDR1 SGHTA and CDR2 FQGTGA. The V and J ends lost 5 bases and 5 bases, in that order; junction bases with no gene match: 3. The CDR3 contains 13 residues. This CDR3 reads CASSLGTGTEAFF. The CDR3 DNA reads as TGTGCCAGCAGCCTGGGGACAGGGACTGAAGCTTTCTTT.

This clone was seen once. The CDR3 DNA sequence: TGTGCCTGGAGTGTTTCAAGGTGGGGCGAACTGTTTTTT. Translation: CAWSVSRWGELFF. This chain joins TRBV30 and TRBJ1-4, with TRBD1 as a possible D gene (5 bases). V lost 0 bases and J 12 bases, leaving 14 bases between the germline ends. The CDR3 loop spans 13 amino acids. CDR1 is GTSNPN, CDR2 SVGIG, per germline (reference sequence).

This rearrangement joins TRBV12-3 or TRBV12-4 to TRBJ1-2; D is ambiguous. This CDR3 comprises 11 residues. V lost 0 bases to trimming and J lost 10 bases, with 6 bases between them. CDR3 residues: CASSLARVYTF. CDR3 bases: TGTGCCAGCAGTTTAGCGAGGGTCTACACCTTC.

The chain combines TRBV9 with TRBJ2-2, with 7 bases aligning to TRBD2. V lost 2 bases to trimming and J lost 0 bases; unmatched junction nucleotides: 4. This CDR3 comprises 16 residues. Per germline, CDR1 SGDLS and CDR2 YYNGEE. The CDR3 here is CASSVAGVPNTGELFF. The CDR3 DNA reads TGTGCCAGCAGCGTCGCGGGGGTACCGAACACCGGGGAGCTGTTTTTT.

The chain recombines TRBV30 with TRBJ2-3, with 8 bases aligning to TRBD1. The germline gives CDR1 GTSNPN, CDR2 SVGIG (reference sequence). The CDR3 covers 16 residues. Trimming took 0 bases from V and 10 from J; bases not matched to a gene: 15. The CDR3 protein is CAWSVTPGGVKDPQYF. The CDR3 nucleotides are TGTGCCTGGAGTGTAACCCCAGGGGGCGTAAAGGATCCGCAGTATTTT.

Only a few counts were recorded for this clone. V usage is TRBV25-1 and J usage is TRBJ2-4; D perhaps matches TRBD2 (5 bases). Germline CDR1 reads MGHDK; CDR2 reads SYGVNS. CDR3 length: 14 residues. Between the trimmed V and J ends, which lost 5 bases and 1 base, there was a span of 9 bases. The DNA for the CDR3 is TGTGCCAGCAGTCACCCGGGGGCCAAAAACATTCAGTACTTC. It yields the protein CASSHPGAKNIQYF. Using reference TRBV25-1 and TRBJ2-4 for the parts outside the CDR3, the full variable domain is EADIYQTPRYLVIGTGKKITLECSQTMGHDKMYWYQQDPGMELHLIHYSYGVNSTEKGDLSSESTVSRIRTEHFPLTLESARPSHTSQYLCASSHPGAKNIQYFGAGTRLSVL.

This clone was observed a single time. The chain couples TRBV3-1 (or the pseudogene TRBV3-2) to TRBJ2-2; TRBD1 matches 10 bases. Germline CDR1 and CDR2: LGHDT and YNNKEL (reference sequence). The CDR3 consists of 16 residues. Trimming took 6 bases from V and 5 from J; bases not matched to a gene: 9. The CDR3 DNA reads TGTGCCAGCAGACTGACAGGGGGCCGCGGGACCGGGGAGCTGTTTTTT. Protein sequence: CASRLTGGRGTGELFF.

V usage is TRBV14 and J usage is TRBJ1-3, with a weak D call TRBD1 (5 bases). CDR3 length: 15 amino acids. The germline gives CDR1 SGHDN, CDR2 FVKESK. V dropped 3 bases and J dropped 0 bases, with 9 bases sitting between them. Here the CDR3 reads CASSHGGISGNTIYF. For the CDR3, the DNA is TGTGCCAGCAGCCACGGGGGGATCTCTGGAAACACCATATATTTT.